This T cell receptor beta chain was obtained from a study of blood T cell repertoires in COVID-19. Looking at the study overall: Italy, Spain and the United States were the sources of the convalescent and acute COVID-19 samples. PBMCs, B-cell-depleted T cells, or T cells were the source of the cDNA or gDNA that made up the material.

This CDR3 has 11 amino acids. Per germline, CDR1 LNHDA and CDR2 SQIVND (reference sequence). The V gene lost 7 bases and the J gene lost 5 bases, with 8 bases spanning the gap. Original handling: Using reference gene primer amplification, nucleated cell counts were estimated. Data came from immunoSEQ multiplex PCR; TCRdb stores just in-frame clones and leaves some out. The V and J calls and the clone size are those of that table, but D and trimming were determined from the DNA. The table includes some 68,000 clones, around 90% detected once. Sequencing was carried out using peripheral blood. This receptor was taken from a human donor in a cohort sampled during active COVID-19. The chain links TRBV19 to TRBJ1-2; no clear D. Here the CDR3 reads CASTSRYGYTF. DNA of the CDR3: TGTGCCAGTACCTCGAGGTATGGCTACACCTTC.